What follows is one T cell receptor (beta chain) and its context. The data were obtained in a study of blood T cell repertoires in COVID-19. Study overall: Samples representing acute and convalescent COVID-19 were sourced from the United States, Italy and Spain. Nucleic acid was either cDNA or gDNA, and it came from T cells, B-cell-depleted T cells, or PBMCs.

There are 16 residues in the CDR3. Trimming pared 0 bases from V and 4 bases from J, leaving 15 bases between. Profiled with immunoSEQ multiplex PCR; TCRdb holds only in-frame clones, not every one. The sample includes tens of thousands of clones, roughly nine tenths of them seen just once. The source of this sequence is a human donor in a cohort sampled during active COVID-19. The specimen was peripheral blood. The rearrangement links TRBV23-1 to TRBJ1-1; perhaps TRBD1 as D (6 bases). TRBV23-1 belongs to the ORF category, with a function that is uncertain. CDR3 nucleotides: TGCGCCAGCAGTCAATCACCTCATACAGGGAGCACTGAAGCTTTCTTT. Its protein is CASSQSPHTGSTEAFF.